Sequencing of this TCR beta chain was carried out in a study of early T cells in non-severe SARS-CoV-2 infection. Germline V gene lookup returns CDR1 MNHNY and CDR2 SVGAGI (reference sequence). CDR3 length: 18 amino acids. V trimming: 0 bases; J trimming: 4 bases; junction bases outside the gene matches: 9. TCRdb re-called the 5' RACE reads through MiXCR, storing one row per CDR3 protein. The sample holds roughly 100,000 distinct CDR3 sequences; around 14% are singletons and the top ten take 5% to 8%. Ten or more counts support this clonotype. This TCR was recovered from an adult who was a healthcare worker with PCR-confirmed SARS-CoV-2 infection or an uninfected control (not recorded which). Sequences were obtained from whole blood. V is TRBV6-6 and J is TRBJ2-2; TRBD2 matches 9 bases. The DNA for the CDR3 is TGTGCCAGCAGTTACTCGATTGTAGCGGGAGTGATCACCGGGGAGCTGTTTTTT. Translated, it gives CASSYSIVAGVITGELFF.